This T cell receptor (beta chain) was obtained from a study of human T cells and chemical hapten exposure. Background on the study: Patch tests put 0.01% DPC on the upper back, read at 6 days.

Specified time point: patch test 1, 2 weeks after DPC sensitization. As for treatment: therapeutic diphenylcyclopropenone sensitization with weekly scalp DPC. Findings and limits, study-wide: Once DPC sensitization occurred, TCRs above 1 in 1000 frequency showed no change.

A remark on this clonotype: What it binds is unknown.

One entry per CDR3 protein, called by TCRdb with MiXCR from the RACE reads. Of fewer than 100,000 distinct CDR3 sequences listed, 12% were seen once; the top ten hold 3.5% to 4.5%. Germline CDR1 is WSHSY and CDR2 is SAAADI. Trimming pared 3 bases from V and 4 bases from J, leaving 12 bases between. CDR3 length: 14 residues. The receptor was isolated from a woman aged 60-75 years with alopecia areata. Some clones in this sample may be carry-over from other donors' samples. This specimen was whole blood, taken in connection with sensitization to the hapten diphenylcyclopropenone (DPC). The chain combines TRBV10-2 with TRBJ1-2; D ambiguous. The CDR3 loop is CASSDPPEFYGYTF. The CDR3 DNA reads TGCGCCAGCAGTGATCCCCCCGAGTTCTATGGCTACACCTTC.